This T cell receptor beta chain was sequenced during a study of shared clonotypes between healthy human individuals. Per germline, CDR1 WSHSY and CDR2 SAAADI. The V and J ends lost 5 bases and 7 bases, in that order; junction bases with no gene match: 13. This CDR3 contains 16 residues. Study results and caveats: Expectations were that clonotype sharing among donors would be affected by sequencing depth.

Turning to this clone: The antigen is undetermined.

Only Caucasian adults living in Nashville, Tennessee served as donors. Each subset's genomic DNA was shared equally among a number of immunoSEQ plates. The data were produced by immunoSEQ multiplex PCR, yet TCRdb's version contains in-frame clones alone and is incomplete. The repertoire has fewer than 600,000 clones, around 78% of them found once; the top ten carry approximately 12%. The genes are TRBV10-2 and TRBJ2-2; TRBD1 aligns across 7 bases. This receptor was taken from a woman in her 40s in good health. Some clones in this sample may be carry-over from other donors' samples. The sequencing sample was made of PBMCs. DNA of the CDR3: TGCGCCAGCAGTTATAGGCAGGGGGTGGATGGCGGGGAGCTGTTTTTT. Amino acids: CASSYRQGVDGGELFF.